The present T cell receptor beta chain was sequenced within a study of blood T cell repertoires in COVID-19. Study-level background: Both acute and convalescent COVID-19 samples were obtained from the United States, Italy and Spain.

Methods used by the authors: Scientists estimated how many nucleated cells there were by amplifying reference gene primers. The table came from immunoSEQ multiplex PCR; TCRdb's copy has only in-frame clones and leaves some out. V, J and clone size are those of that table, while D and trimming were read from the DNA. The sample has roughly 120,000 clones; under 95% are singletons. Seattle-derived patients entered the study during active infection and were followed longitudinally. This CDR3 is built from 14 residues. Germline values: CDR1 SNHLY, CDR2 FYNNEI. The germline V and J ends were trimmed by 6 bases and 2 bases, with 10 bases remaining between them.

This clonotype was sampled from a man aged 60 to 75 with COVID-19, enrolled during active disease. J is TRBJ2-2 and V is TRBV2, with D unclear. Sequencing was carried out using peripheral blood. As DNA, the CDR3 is TGTGCCAGCAGCCGGGTCCGAAACACCGGGGAGCTGTTTTTT. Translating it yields CASSRVRNTGELFF.